A single sample is the source of the 18 T cell receptor beta chains below, sequenced in a study of blood T cells in healthy people across ages. A sample-barcoded 5' primer and a J-beta primer mix were used in a second PCR of roughly 7 to 11 cycles. TCRdb re-analysed the 5' RACE reads in MiXCR, keeping a single row per CDR3 protein. The sample has 1.5 million to 2 million distinct CDR3 sequences; just under 50% are singletons. The specimen was blood. The origin of the receptors is a woman aged 40 to 50 in good health.

This clonotype has a handful of counts. The chain employs TRBV10-1 and TRBJ2-7; 13 bases fit TRBD2. The CDR3 has 13 residues. From germline, CDR1 is WNHNN and CDR2 SYGVQD (reference sequence). The ends lost 10 bases at V and 7 bases at J; junction bases unmatched: 7. CDR3 protein: CATGMGLAGEQYF. In DNA form, the CDR3 reads TGCGCCACGGGCATGGGACTAGCGGGGGAGCAGTACTTC.

The chain links TRBV4-3 to TRBJ1-2, with D tentatively TRBD1 (6 bases). Germline V gene lookup returns CDR1 LGHNA and CDR2 YSLEER. The V end was cut by 0 bases, the J end by 2 bases, with 7 bases between. The CDR3 spans 14 residues. In nucleotides, the CDR3 is TGCGCCAGCAGCCAAGACCAGGGGAACTATGGCTACACCTTC. It encodes CASSQDQGNYGYTF.

A word on this clonotype: A much larger clonotype is one base distant, so this may be a read error. J is TRBJ2-7 and V is TRBV6-1; TRBD2 aligns across 8 bases. The CDR3 loop spans 15 amino acids. The V gene's germline CDR1 is MNHNS and CDR2 SASEGT. DNA for the CDR3: TGTGCCAGCAGTAAAGCTAGCGGGTCCTCCTACGAGCAGTACTTC. It yields the protein CASSKASGSSYEQYF.

Only one count was recorded for this clonotype. The chain couples TRBV6-2 or TRBV6-3 to TRBJ2-1, with D perhaps TRBD2 (7 bases). From germline, CDR1 is MNHEY and CDR2 SVGEGT. With 8 bases removed from V and 5 bases from J, the gap between germline ends came to 25 bases. This CDR3 has 17 residues. The CDR3 here is CASRLVQGLPLNNEQFF. In nucleotides, the CDR3 is TGTGCCAGCCGACTCGTACAGGGACTACCTTTAAACAATGAGCAGTTCTTC.

J is TRBJ2-3 and V is TRBV11-2, with TRBD2 matching 9 bases. This CDR3 has 17 amino acids. Germline CDR1 and CDR2: SGHAT and FQNNGV. Losses at the gene ends were 2 bases for V and 2 bases for J; bases not matched to a gene: 8. Here the CDR3 DNA reads TGTGCCAGCAGCTTAATTCCGGGACTAGCAACCACAGATACGCAGTATTTT. It specifies CASSLIPGLATTDTQYF.

The chain has TRBV5-5 and TRBJ2-5; tentative D call: TRBD1 (8 bases). Per the germline V gene, CDR1 is SGHKS and CDR2 is YYEKEE (reference sequence). The CDR3 sequence is 14 residues long. Trimming pared 1 base from V and 11 bases from J, leaving 18 bases between. The CDR3 DNA follows: TGTGCCAGCAGCTTGAGGACAGGGAGGGACGTGCAGTACTTC. As protein: CASSLRTGRDVQYF.

The gene calls are TRBV7-2 and TRBJ2-5, with no clear D. The length of the CDR3 is 14 residues. Trimming removed 2 bases at V and 0 bases at J, with 7 bases between. CDR1 SGHTA and CDR2 FQGNSA come from the germline V gene. CDR3 protein: CASSLIADQETQYF. The CDR3 DNA is TGTGCCAGCAGCTTAATAGCCGACCAAGAGACCCAGTACTTC.

The chain employs TRBV6-5 and TRBJ1-2; D is unclear. This CDR3 region has 13 residues. Germline V gives CDR1 MNHEY, CDR2 SVGAGI. V lost 6 bases and J lost 6, with 14 bases in between. CDR3 amino acids: CASRRGPTNGYTF. CDR3 nucleotides: TGTGCCAGCAGACGCGGTCCCACCAATGGCTACACCTTC.

This chain connects TRBV12-3 or TRBV12-4 to TRBJ2-6, with 9 bases lining up with TRBD1. The V gene end was trimmed by 3 bases and the J gene end by 3 bases; junction bases not matched to a gene: 12. The CDR3 has 19 residues. The CDR3 here is CASSLILGTGIFGANVLTF. CDR3 coding DNA: TGTGCCAGCAGTTTGATTTTGGGGACAGGGATTTTTGGGGCCAACGTCCTGACTTTC.

The rearrangement links TRBV5-1 to TRBJ1-3; 7 bases match TRBD1. This CDR3 region has 15 residues. Germline trimming cut 3 bases from V and 7 bases from J; bases unmatched to any gene: 10. Germline V gene data show CDR1 as SGHRS and CDR2 as YFSETQ. CDR3 in DNA: TGCGCCAGCAGCTGGGAGACAGGGATTGGCAACACCATATATTTT. Protein sequence: CASSWETGIGNTIYF.

V gene TRBV7-9 combines with J gene TRBJ2-5; D gene unclear. Trimming stripped 6 bases from V and 1 base from J, with 12 bases between. In germline, CDR1 is SEHNR, CDR2 FQNEAQ (reference sequence). The CDR3 contains 14 residues. This chain's CDR3 is CASSPRHFQETQYF. Written as DNA, the CDR3 is TGTGCCAGCAGTCCGCGCCATTTCCAAGAGACCCAGTACTTC.

This chain joins TRBV28 and TRBJ1-2, with unresolved D. The CDR3 is 14 amino acids. Trimming took 7 bases from V and 4 from J, leaving 16 bases between them. CDR1 and CDR2 from the germline V gene are MDHEN and SYDVKM. The CDR3 coding sequence is TGTGCCAGCACCGAATCGGGCAACCTCTATGGCTACACCTTC. Residues: CASTESGNLYGYTF.

The genes are TRBV4-2 and TRBJ1-2; 7 positions agree with TRBD1. This CDR3 is 16 amino acids long. From germline, CDR1 is LGHNA and CDR2 YNFKEQ. J was trimmed by 8 bases and V by 2 bases; bases with no gene match: 14. The DNA of the CDR3 is TGTGCCAGCAGCCAACCGGGACAGAAAGGTGGAAGGGGCTACACCTTC. Translation gives CASSQPGQKGGRGYTF.

The V and J genes are TRBV6-2 or TRBV6-3 and TRBJ1-5, with TRBD1 matching 10 bases. Germline CDR1 and CDR2: MNHEY and SVGEGT. With 5 bases clipped from V and 7 bases from J, the junction kept 17 bases outside the gene matches. There are 18 residues in the CDR3. The CDR3 sequence is CASSMSDRGRPGDQPQHF. The CDR3 region has the DNA TGTGCCAGCAGTATGAGTGACAGGGGGCGCCCAGGTGACCAGCCCCAGCATTTT.

V gene TRBV29-1 combines with J gene TRBJ2-1, with a tentative D call TRBD2 (5 bases). V lost 7 bases, J lost 9 bases, and 19 bases lay in between. The CDR3 sequence is 13 residues long. Germline-derived CDR1 and CDR2 are SQVTM and ANQGSEA. In nucleotides, the CDR3 is TGCAGCGCCACTAGGACGGCTCCAGGTGAGCAGTTCTTC. It codes for CSATRTAPGEQFF.

The rearrangement links TRBV7-2 to TRBJ2-1; 7 nucleotides line up with TRBD1. Germline CDR1 reads SGHTA; CDR2 reads FQGNSA. This CDR3 region has 15 residues. Trimming took 6 bases from V and 2 from J; bases not matched to a gene: 7. CDR3 nucleotides: TGTGCCAGCAGTTTCGGGACAGTAGCCTACAATGAGCAGTTCTTC. This translates into CASSFGTVAYNEQFF.

The V gene is TRBV7-9, the J gene TRBJ1-2; no definite D call. The ends were cut back, 1 base at V and 4 bases at J, with 10 bases in the middle. The length of the CDR3 is 14 residues. Germline assignment: CDR1 SEHNR and CDR2 FQNEAQ (reference sequence). The CDR3 spells CASSLEKGIYGYTF. DNA for the CDR3: TGTGCCAGCAGCTTAGAAAAGGGCATCTATGGCTACACCTTC.

The chain links TRBV7-2 to TRBJ2-5; D might be TRBD1 (6 bases). This CDR3 comprises 14 residues. The V end lost 4 bases, the J end lost 3 bases, and 12 bases lay between the germline ends. CDR1 and CDR2 (germline): SGHTA, FQGNSA. CDR3 sequence reads: CASSWRAGEETQYF. In DNA form, the CDR3 reads TGTGCCAGCAGCTGGCGGGCAGGGGAAGAGACCCAGTACTTC.